This T cell receptor beta chain was captured in a study of Ad26.COV2.S vaccination and SARS-CoV-2 variants. Study at large: Once or twice, 56 days apart, Ad26.COV2.S was delivered intramuscularly. Study observations and caveats: Individuals receiving vaccine had higher spike-specific TCR breadth than placebo recipients did.

Looked up from germline, CDR1 is SGHRS and CDR2 is YFSETQ. Trimming stripped 0 bases from V and 2 bases from J, with 12 bases between. The CDR3 runs to 15 residues. Here immunoSEQ multiplex PCR was the method, and the copy in TCRdb shows in-frame clones only, minus some. In the table there are about 680,000 clones, 80% to 90% of which are singletons. Turning to this clone: Its antigen is not known.

The sample's treatment: 15 to 20 received Ad26.COV2.S at low or high dose, single or two shots; a few received placebo; per-sample allocation not given. Day 63 after the first injection of vaccine or placebo was the sampling time. The administered vaccine (an Ad26 vector) expressed Wuhan-strain SARS-CoV-2 spike. The sequence came from a person aged 18-60 years who received the Ad26.COV2.S COVID-19 vaccine or a placebo. This chain joins TRBV5-1 and TRBJ2-7; D gene ambiguous. Sequences were derived from peripheral blood, sampled in a trial of Ad26.COV2.S vaccine versus placebo. The CDR3 bases are TGCGCCAGCAGCTTGGTTTCAGGAAATGCCTACGAGCAGTACTTC. Amino acid sequence: CASSLVSGNAYEQYF.